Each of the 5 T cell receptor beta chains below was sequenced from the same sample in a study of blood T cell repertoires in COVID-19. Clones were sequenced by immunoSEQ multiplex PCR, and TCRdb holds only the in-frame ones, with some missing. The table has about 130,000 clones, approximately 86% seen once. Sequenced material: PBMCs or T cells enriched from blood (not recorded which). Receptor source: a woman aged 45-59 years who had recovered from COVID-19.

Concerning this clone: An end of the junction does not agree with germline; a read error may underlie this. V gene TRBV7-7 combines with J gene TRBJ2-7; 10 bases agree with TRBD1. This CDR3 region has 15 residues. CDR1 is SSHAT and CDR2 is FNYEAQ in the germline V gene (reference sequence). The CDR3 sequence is CASSAGQGSSYEQYF. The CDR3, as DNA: TGTGCTAGCAGCGCGGGACAGGGGAGCTCCTACGAGCAGTACTTC. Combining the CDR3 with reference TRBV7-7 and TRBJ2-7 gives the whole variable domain GAGVSQSPRYKVTKRGQDVTLRCDPISSHATLYWYQQALGQGPEFLTYFNYEAQPDKSGLPSDRFSAERPEGSISTLTIQRTEQRDSAMYRCASSAGQGSSYEQYFGPGTRLTVT.

CDR3 in DNA: TGCAGCGTTGAAGGAATACCCAGTGGGAGGAACTACGAGCAGTACTTC. As protein: CSVEGIPSGRNYEQYF. The chain employs TRBV29-1 and TRBJ2-7; tentatively, D is TRBD2 (6 bases). V was trimmed by 1 base and J by 3 bases, leaving 19 bases between them. This CDR3 contains 16 residues. CDR1 and CDR2 (germline): SQVTM, ANQGSEA.

The CDR3 loop reads CASSAQGVSDTQYF. CDR3 bases: TGTGCCAGTAGTGCACAGGGGGTCTCAGATACGCAGTATTTT. The V gene is TRBV19, the J gene TRBJ2-3, with 8 bases identical to TRBD1. After removal of 5 bases from V and 4 bases from J, the junction contained 5 bases not matched to a gene. Per germline, CDR1 LNHDA and CDR2 SQIVND (reference sequence). The CDR3 totals 14 residues.

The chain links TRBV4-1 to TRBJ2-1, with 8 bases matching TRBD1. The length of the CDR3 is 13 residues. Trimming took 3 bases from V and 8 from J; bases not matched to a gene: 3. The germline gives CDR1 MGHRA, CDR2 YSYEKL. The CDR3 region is CASSQPDRDEQFF. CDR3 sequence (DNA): TGCGCCAGCAGCCAGCCGGACAGGGATGAGCAGTTCTTC.

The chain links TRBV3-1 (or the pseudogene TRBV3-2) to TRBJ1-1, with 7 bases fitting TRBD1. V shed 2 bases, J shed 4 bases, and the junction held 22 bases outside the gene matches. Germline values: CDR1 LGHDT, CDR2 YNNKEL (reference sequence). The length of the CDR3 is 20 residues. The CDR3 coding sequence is TGTGCCAGCAGCCAAAGTGGTTTGGACAGGCAACTTACTCGAGTCACTGAAGCTTTCTTT. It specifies CASSQSGLDRQLTRVTEAFF.